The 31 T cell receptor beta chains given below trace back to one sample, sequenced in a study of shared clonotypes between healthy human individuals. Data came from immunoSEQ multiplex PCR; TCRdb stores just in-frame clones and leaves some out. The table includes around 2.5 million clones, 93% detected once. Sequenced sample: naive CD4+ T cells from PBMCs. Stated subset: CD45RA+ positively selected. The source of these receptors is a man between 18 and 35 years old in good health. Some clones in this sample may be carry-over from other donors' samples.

The DNA for the CDR3 is TGTGCCAGCAGTCTCGGCCCGTCCGGCTCCTACGAGCAGTACTTC. Protein sequence: CASSLGPSGSYEQYF. The genes are TRBV28 and TRBJ2-7; D ambiguous. The V gene's germline CDR1 is MDHEN and CDR2 SYDVKM. This CDR3 spans 15 amino acids. Trimming left V 5 bases short and J 0 bases short, with 14 bases between.

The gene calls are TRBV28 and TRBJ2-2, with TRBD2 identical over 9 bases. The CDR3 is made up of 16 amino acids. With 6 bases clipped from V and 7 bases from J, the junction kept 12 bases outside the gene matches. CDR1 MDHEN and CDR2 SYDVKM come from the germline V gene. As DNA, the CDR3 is TGTGCCAGCAGCCCCGGCGGGGCGGGAGGGGACGGGGAGCTGTTTTTT. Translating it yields CASSPGGAGGDGELFF. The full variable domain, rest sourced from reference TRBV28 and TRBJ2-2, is DVKVTQSSRYLVKRTGEKVFLECVQDMDHENMFWYRQDPGLGLRLIYFSYDVKMKEKGDIPEGYSVSREKKERFSLILESASTNQTSMYLCASSPGGAGGDGELFFGEGSRLTVL.

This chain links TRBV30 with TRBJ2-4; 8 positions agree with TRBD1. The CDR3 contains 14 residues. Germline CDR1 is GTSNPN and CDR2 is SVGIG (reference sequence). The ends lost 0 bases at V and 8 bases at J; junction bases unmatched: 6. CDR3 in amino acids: CAWSVTGGSHIQYF. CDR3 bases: TGTGCCTGGAGTGTTACAGGGGGATCACACATTCAGTACTTC.

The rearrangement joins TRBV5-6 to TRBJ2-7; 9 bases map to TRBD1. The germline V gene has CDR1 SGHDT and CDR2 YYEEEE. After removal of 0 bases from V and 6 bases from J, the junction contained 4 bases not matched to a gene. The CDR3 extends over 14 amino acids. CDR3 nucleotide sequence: TGTGCCAGCAGCTTGGTGGACAGGGGAAGCGAGCAGTACTTC. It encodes CASSLVDRGSEQYF.

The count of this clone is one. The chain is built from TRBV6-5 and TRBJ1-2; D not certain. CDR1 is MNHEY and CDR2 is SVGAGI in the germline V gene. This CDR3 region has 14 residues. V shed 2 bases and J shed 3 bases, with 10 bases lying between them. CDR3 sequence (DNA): TGTGCCAGCAGTTACCGGGCAGGCTACTATGGCTACACCTTC. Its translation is CASSYRAGYYGYTF.

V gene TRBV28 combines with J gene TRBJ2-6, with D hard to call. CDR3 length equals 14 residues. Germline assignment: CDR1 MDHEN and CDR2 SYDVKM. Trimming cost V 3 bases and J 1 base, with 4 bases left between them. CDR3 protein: CASSFNSGANVLTF. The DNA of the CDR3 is TGTGCCAGCAGTTTTAATTCTGGGGCCAACGTCCTGACTTTC.

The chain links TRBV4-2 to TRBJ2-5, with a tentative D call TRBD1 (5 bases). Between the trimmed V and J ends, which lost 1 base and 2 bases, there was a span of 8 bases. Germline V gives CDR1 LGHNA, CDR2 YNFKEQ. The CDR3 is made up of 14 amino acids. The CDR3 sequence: CASSQGQQQETQYF. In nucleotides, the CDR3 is TGTGCCAGCAGCCAAGGACAGCAGCAAGAGACCCAGTACTTC.

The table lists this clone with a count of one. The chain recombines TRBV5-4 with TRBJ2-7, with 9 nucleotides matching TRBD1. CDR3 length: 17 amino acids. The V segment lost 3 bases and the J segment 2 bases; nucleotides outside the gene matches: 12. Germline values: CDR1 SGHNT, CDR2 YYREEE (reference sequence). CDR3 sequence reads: CASSSASGTGITYEQYF. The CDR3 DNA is TGTGCCAGCAGCTCCGCGAGTGGGACAGGGATTACCTACGAGCAGTACTTC.

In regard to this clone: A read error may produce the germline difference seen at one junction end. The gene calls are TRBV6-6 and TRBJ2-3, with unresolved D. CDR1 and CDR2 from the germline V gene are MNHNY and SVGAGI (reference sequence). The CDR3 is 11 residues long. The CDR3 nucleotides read TGTGCCAGCAGTTCGGGTCTTGCGCCCCTGTTT. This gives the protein CASSSGLAPLF.

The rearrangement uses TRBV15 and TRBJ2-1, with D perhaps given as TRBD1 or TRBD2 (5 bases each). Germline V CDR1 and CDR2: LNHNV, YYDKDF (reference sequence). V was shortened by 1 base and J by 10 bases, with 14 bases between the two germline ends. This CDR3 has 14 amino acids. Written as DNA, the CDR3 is TGTGCCACCAGCAGAGGAGGGGTAGCCCTCGAGCAGTTCTTC. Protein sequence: CATSRGGVALEQFF.

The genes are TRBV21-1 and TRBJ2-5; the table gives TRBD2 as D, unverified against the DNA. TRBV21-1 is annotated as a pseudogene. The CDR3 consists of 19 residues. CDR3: CASSKEGPVEAVYQETQYF. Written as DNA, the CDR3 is TGTGCCAGCAGCAAAGAGGGCCCAGTGGAAGCGGTGTACCAAGAGACCCAGTACTTC.

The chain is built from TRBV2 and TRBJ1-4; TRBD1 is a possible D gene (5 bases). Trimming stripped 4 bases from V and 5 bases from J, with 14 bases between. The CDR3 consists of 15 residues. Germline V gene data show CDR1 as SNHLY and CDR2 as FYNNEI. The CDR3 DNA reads TGTGCCAGCAGTGTGGCGGGACGGGGGAATGAAAAACTGTTTTTT. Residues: CASSVAGRGNEKLFF.

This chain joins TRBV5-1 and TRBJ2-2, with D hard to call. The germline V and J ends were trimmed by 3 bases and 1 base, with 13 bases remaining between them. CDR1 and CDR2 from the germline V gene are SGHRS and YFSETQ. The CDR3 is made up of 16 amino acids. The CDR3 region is CASSYISTVNTGELFF. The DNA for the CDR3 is TGCGCCAGCAGCTACATTTCCACAGTGAACACCGGGGAGCTGTTTTTT. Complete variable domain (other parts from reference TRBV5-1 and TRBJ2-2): KAGVTQTPRYLIKTRGQQVTLSCSPISGHRSVSWYQQTPGQGLQFLFEYFSETQRNKGNFPGRFSGRQFSNSRSEMNVSTLELGDSALYLCASSYISTVNTGELFFGEGSRLTVL.

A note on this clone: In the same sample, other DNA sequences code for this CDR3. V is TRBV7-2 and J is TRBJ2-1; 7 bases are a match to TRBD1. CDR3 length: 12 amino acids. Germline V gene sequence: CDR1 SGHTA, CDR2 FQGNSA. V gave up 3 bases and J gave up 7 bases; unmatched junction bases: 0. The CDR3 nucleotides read TGTGCCAGCAGCTTGACAGGGAATGAGCAGTTCTTC. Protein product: CASSLTGNEQFF. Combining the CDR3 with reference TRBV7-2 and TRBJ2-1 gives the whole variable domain GAGVSQSPSNKVTEKGKDVELRCDPISGHTALYWYRQSLGQGLEFLIYFQGNSAPDKSGLPSDRFSAERTGGSVSTLTIQRTQQEDSAVYLCASSLTGNEQFFGPGTRLTVL.

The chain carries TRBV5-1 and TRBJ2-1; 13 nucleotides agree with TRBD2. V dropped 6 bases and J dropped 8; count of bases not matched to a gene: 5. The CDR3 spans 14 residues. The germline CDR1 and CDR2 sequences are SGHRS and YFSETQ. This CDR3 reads CASMRTSGSDEQFF. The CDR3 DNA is TGCGCCAGCATGCGGACTAGCGGGAGCGATGAGCAGTTCTTC.

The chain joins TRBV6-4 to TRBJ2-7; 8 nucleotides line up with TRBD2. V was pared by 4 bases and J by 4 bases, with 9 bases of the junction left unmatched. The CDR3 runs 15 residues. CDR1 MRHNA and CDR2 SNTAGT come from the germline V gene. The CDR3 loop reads CASSAREGPNYEQYF. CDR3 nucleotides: TGTGCCAGCAGTGCACGGGAGGGCCCCAATTACGAGCAGTACTTC.

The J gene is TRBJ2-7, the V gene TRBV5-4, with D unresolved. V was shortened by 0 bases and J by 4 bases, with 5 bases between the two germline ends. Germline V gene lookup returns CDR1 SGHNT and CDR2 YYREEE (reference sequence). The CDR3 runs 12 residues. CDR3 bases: TGTGCCAGCAGCTTGGAAAAGTACGAGCAGTACTTC. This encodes CASSLEKYEQYF.

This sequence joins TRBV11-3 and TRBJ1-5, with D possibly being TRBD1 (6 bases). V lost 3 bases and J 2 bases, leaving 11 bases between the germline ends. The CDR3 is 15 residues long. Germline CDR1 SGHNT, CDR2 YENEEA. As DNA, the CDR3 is TGTGCCAGCAGCTTGTACAGGGTTTGCAATCAGCCCCAGCATTTT. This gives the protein CASSLYRVCNQPQHF.

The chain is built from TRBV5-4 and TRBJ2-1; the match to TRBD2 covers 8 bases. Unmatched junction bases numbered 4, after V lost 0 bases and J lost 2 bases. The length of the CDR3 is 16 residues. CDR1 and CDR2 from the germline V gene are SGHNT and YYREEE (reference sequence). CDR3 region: CASSLGISGTYNEQFF. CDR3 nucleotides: TGTGCCAGCAGCTTGGGGATTAGCGGGACCTACAATGAGCAGTTCTTC.

The chain's CDR3 is CASSLARVAGHNEQFF. CDR3 in DNA: TGTGCCAGCAGCTTAGCGCGGGTAGCGGGGCACAATGAGCAGTTCTTC. The chain joins TRBV7-8 to TRBJ2-1; 8 bases align to TRBD2. V gave up 0 bases and J gave up 5 bases; unmatched junction bases: 6. The CDR3 length is 16 residues. Germline values: CDR1 SGHVS, CDR2 FQNEAQ.

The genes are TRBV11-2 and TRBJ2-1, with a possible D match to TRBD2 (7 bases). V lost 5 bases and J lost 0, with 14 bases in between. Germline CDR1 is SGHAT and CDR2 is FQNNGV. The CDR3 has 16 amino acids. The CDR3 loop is CASSHGGQSSYNEQFF. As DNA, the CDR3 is TGTGCCAGCAGCCACGGGGGGCAGAGCTCCTACAATGAGCAGTTCTTC.

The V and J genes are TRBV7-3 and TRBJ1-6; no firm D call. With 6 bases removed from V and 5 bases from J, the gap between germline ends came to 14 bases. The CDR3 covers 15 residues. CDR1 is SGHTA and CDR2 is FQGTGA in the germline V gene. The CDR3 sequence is CASRRTVSDNSPLHF. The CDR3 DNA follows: TGTGCCAGCAGACGGACCGTGAGCGATAATTCACCCCTCCACTTT.

This chain's CDR3 is CANFRGRILKGQYF. Written as DNA, the CDR3 is TGTGCCAACTTCAGGGGGCGGATTTTGAAGGGGCAGTACTTC. The chain joins TRBV28 to TRBJ2-7; 8 bases align to TRBD1. The CDR3 spans 14 residues. V shed 10 bases, J shed 9 bases, and the junction held 17 bases outside the gene matches. CDR1 MDHEN and CDR2 SYDVKM come from the germline V gene.

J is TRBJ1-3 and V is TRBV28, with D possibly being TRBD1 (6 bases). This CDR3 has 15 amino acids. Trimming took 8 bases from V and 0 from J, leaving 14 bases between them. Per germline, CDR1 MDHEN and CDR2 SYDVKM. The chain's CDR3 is CASSSGGLSGNTIYF. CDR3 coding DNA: TGTGCCAGCTCCTCTGGGGGCCTCTCTGGAAACACCATATATTTT.

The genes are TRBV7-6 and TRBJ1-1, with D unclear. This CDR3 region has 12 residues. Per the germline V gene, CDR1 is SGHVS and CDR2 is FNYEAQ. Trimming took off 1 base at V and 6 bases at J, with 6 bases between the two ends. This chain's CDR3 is CASSLGIPEAFF. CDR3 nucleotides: TGTGCCAGCAGCTTAGGAATACCTGAAGCTTTCTTT.

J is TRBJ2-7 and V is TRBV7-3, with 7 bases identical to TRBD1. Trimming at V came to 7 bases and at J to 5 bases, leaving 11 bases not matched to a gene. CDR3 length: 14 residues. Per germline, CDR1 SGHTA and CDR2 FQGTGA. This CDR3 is CASKKTGLSDEQYF. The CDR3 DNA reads TGTGCCAGCAAGAAGACAGGGCTCTCGGACGAGCAGTACTTC.

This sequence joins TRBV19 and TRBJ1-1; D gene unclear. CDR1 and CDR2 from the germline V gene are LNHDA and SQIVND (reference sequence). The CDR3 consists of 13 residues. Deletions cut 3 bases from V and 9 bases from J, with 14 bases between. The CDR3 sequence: CASSIGRTRKAFF. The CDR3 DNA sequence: TGTGCCAGTAGTATTGGGAGGACGCGTAAAGCTTTCTTT.

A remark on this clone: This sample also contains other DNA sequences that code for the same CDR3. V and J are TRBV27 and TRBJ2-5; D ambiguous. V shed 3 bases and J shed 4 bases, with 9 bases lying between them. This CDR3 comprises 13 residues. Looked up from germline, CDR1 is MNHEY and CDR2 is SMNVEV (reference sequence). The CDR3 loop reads CASSFGRRETQYF. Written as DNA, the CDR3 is TGTGCCAGCAGTTTTGGCAGGAGAGAGACCCAGTACTTC.

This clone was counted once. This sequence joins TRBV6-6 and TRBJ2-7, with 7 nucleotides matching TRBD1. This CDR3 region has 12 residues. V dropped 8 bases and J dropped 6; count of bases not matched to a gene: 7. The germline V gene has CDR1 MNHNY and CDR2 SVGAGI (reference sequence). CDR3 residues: CASSGQFGEQYF. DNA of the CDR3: TGTGCCAGCTCGGGACAGTTTGGCGAGCAGTACTTC.

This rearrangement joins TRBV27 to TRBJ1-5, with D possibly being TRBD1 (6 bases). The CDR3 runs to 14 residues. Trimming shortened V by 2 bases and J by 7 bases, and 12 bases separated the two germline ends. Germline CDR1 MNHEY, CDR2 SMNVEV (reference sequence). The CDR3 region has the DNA TGTGCCAGCAGTTTAGGGGGGGCTGGACAGCCCCAGCATTTT. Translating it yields CASSLGGAGQPQHF.

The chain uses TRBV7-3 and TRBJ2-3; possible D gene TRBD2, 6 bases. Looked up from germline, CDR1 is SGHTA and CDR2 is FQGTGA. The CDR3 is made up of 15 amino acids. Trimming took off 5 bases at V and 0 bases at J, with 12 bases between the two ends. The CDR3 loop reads CASSPGTVSTDTQYF. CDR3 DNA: TGTGCCAGCAGCCCAGGGACTGTCAGCACAGATACGCAGTATTTT. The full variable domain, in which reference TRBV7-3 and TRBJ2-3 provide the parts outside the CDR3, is GAGVSQTPSNKVTEKGKYVELRCDPISGHTALYWYRQSLGQGPEFLIYFQGTGAADDSGLPNDRFFAVRPEGSVSTLKIQRTERGDSAVYLCASSPGTVSTDTQYFGPGTRLTVL.